A single sample is the source of the 9 T cell receptor beta chains below, sequenced in a study of brain T cells in children with intractable seizures. Time point: blood from clinic visit 5 months post-surgery; TSC patient then seizure free. Repertoires were generated with immunoSEQ multiplex PCR, while TCRdb's copy carries only in-frame clones and drops some. The table records about 340,000 clones, nearly 95% of them present only once. Sequenced material: peripheral blood, taken 4 to 5 months after surgery. Source of these receptors: a boy in the first two years of life with tuberous sclerosis and intractable seizures.

The chain combines TRBV9 with TRBJ1-4, with D unresolved. Deletions cut 7 bases from V and 2 bases from J, with 12 bases between. There are 14 residues in the CDR3. CDR1 and CDR2 (germline): SGDLS, YYNGEE. The CDR3 is CASGEDGTNEKLFF. Written as DNA, the CDR3 is TGTGCCAGCGGCGAGGACGGGACTAATGAAAAACTGTTTTTT.

The V gene is TRBV27, the J gene TRBJ1-1; a possible D gene is TRBD1 (6 bases). Germline V gives CDR1 MNHEY, CDR2 SMNVEV (reference sequence). The CDR3 sequence is 16 residues long. Trimming took 3 bases from V and 4 from J, leaving 18 bases between them. The CDR3, as DNA: TGTGCCAGCAGTTTTCATCCCCTAGGGGGGGCCACTGAAGCTTTCTTT. Protein sequence: CASSFHPLGGATEAFF.

This rearrangement joins TRBV19 to TRBJ1-1, with 10 bases aligning to TRBD1. Trimming cost V 1 base and J 5 bases; bases outside gene matches: 7. Germline assignment: CDR1 LNHDA and CDR2 SQIVND (reference sequence). This CDR3 comprises 16 residues. For the CDR3, the DNA is TGTGCCAGTAGTATAGGACAGGGGGCGTTAGGGACTGAAGCTTTCTTT. Translated, it gives CASSIGQGALGTEAFF.

The chain couples TRBV5-5 to TRBJ2-7; 8 bases fit TRBD2. Germline-derived CDR1 and CDR2 are SGHKS and YYEKEE (reference sequence). V was clipped by 4 bases and J by 5 bases; unmatched bases: 11. This CDR3 has 15 residues. The chain's CDR3 is CASSASGGAVNEQYF. DNA of the CDR3: TGTGCCAGCAGCGCCTCGGGGGGGGCTGTAAACGAGCAGTACTTC.

The genes are TRBV25-1 and TRBJ2-7; D call uncertain. This CDR3 region has 15 residues. Trimming took off 1 base at V and 4 bases at J, with 14 bases between the two ends. CDR1 MGHDK and CDR2 SYGVNS come from the germline V gene. The DNA of the CDR3 is TGTGCCAGCAGTGAATTGACGGATTTCGCATACGAGCAGTACTTC. Amino acids: CASSELTDFAYEQYF.

This sequence joins TRBV6-5 and TRBJ2-6; no firm D call. Looked up from germline, CDR1 is MNHEY and CDR2 is SVGAGI. Trimming cost V 3 bases and J 0 bases, with 6 bases left between them. The CDR3 is made up of 15 amino acids. The CDR3 sequence: CASSYGSSGANVLTF. The CDR3 DNA reads TGTGCCAGCAGTTATGGCAGCTCTGGGGCCAACGTCCTGACTTTC.

The gene calls are TRBV5-6 and TRBJ1-5; no clear D gene. The CDR3 length is 14 residues. V dropped 0 bases and J dropped 5 bases, with 9 bases sitting between them. CDR1 and CDR2 (germline): SGHDT, YYEEEE. This CDR3 is CASSLGQRDQPQHF. DNA for the CDR3: TGTGCCAGCAGCTTGGGCCAGCGGGATCAGCCCCAGCATTTT.

This chain connects TRBV5-5 to TRBJ2-7, with TRBD2 identical over 8 bases. Germline V CDR1 and CDR2: SGHKS, YYEKEE (reference sequence). This CDR3 region has 17 residues. After removal of 5 bases from V and 2 bases from J, the junction contained 15 bases not matched to a gene. CDR3 in DNA: TGTGCCAGCAGTGCCCGGCTAGCGGGCGCCGAACCCTACGAGCAGTACTTC. It codes for CASSARLAGAEPYEQYF.

The chain is built from TRBV5-6 and TRBJ2-5, with 7 bases matching TRBD2. The V gene's germline CDR1 is SGHDT and CDR2 YYEEEE. The CDR3 covers 16 residues. The V segment lost 4 bases and the J segment 6 bases; nucleotides outside the gene matches: 15. The CDR3 spells CASSAPRAGALKTQYF. Written as DNA, the CDR3 is TGTGCCAGCAGCGCCCCCCGCGCGGGAGCGTTGAAGACCCAGTACTTC.